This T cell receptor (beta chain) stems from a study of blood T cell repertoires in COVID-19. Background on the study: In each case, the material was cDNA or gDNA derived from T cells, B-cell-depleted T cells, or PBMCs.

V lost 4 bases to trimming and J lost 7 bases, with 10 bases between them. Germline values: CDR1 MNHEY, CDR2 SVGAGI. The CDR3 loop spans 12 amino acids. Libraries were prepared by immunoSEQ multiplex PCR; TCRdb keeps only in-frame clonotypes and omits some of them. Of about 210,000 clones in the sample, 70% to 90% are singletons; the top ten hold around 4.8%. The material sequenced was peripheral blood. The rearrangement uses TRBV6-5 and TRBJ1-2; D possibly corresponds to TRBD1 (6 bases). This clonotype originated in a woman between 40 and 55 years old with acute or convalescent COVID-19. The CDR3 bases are TGTGCCAGCAGTTCCGGGGGGGCTGGCTACACCTTC. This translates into CASSSGGAGYTF.